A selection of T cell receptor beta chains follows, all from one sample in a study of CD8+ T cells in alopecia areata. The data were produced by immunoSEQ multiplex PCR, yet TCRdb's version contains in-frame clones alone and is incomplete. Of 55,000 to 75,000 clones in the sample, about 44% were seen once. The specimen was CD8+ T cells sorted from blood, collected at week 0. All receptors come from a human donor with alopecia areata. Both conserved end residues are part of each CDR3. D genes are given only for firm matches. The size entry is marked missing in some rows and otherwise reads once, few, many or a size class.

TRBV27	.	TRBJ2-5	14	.	TGTGCCAGCAGTTTATCCAGCTTCACCGAGACCCAGTACTTC	CASSLSSFTETQYF
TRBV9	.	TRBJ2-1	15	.	TGTGCCAGCAGCGTAGCTGACTCCTACGGGGATGAGCAGTTCTTC	CASSVADSYGDEQFF
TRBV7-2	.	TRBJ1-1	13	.	TGTGCCAGCAGCTTAGCGCTAGGGGATGAAGCTTTCTTT	CASSLALGDEAFF
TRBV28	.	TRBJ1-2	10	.	TGTGCCAGCGGGGATCATGGCTACACCTTC	CASGDHGYTF
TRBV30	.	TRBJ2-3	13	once	TGTGCCTGGAGTGTACGTAGCACAGATACGCAGTATTTT	CAWSVRSTDTQYF
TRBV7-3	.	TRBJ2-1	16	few	TGTGCCAGCAGCTTAAACTGGGGGGACGCCTACAATGAGCAGTTCTTC	CASSLNWGDAYNEQFF
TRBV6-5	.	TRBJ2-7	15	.	TGTGCCAGCAGTTGGAACTTAGCGAACTCCTACGAGCAGTACTTC	CASSWNLANSYEQYF
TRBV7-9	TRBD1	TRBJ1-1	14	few	TGTGCCAGCAGCTTAGTGGGACAGGGCGGTGAAGCTTTCTTT	CASSLVGQGGEAFF
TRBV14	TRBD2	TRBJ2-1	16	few	TGTGCCAGCAGCCAAACCGTAGCGGGACCCCACAATGAGCAGTTCTTC	CASSQTVAGPHNEQFF
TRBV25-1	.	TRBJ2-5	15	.	TGTGCCAGCAGCCCAAGACAGAGGTTTGCTCAGACCCAGTACTTC	CASSPRQRFAQTQYF
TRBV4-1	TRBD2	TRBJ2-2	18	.	TGCGCCAGCAGCCATCCTCTAGGAGCGGGAGGAATGGGCGGGGAGCTGTTTTTT	CASSHPLGAGGMGGELFF
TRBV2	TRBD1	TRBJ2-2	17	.	TGTGCCAGCCGTGTGACACGGACAGGGCCGAACACCGGGGAGCTGTTTTTT	CASRVTRTGPNTGELFF
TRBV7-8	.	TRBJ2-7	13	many	TGTGCCAGCAGTCAGGCGGGGTACTACGAGCAGTACTTC	CASSQAGYYEQYF
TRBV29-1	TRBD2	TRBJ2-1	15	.	TGCAGCGTAGTGGCTAGCGGGAGATATTTGAATGAGCAGTTCTTC	CSVVASGRYLNEQFF
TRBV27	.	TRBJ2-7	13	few	TGTGCCAGCAGTTACGGATCGGGGTACGAGCAGTACTTC	CASSYGSGYEQYF
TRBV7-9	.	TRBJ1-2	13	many	TGTGCCAGCAGCTCCGGCTCTAACTATGGCTACACCTTC	CASSSGSNYGYTF
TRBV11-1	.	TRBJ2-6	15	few	TGTGCCAGCAGCTCAACAGTGTCTGGGGCCAACGTCCTGACTTTC	CASSSTVSGANVLTF
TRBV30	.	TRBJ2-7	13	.	TGTGCCTGGGGCGCCATAGGGGGCTACGAGCAGTACTTC	CAWGAIGGYEQYF
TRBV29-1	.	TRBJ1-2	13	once	TGCAGCGTGCCCGGCGCGGGCGCGGATGGCTACACCTTC	CSVPGAGADGYTF
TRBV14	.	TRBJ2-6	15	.	TGTGCCAGCAGCCAATTATACTCTGGGGCCAACGTCCTGACTTTC	CASSQLYSGANVLTF
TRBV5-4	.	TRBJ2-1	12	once	TGTGCCAGCAGAGACGAGGGGAATGAGCAGTTCTTC	CASRDEGNEQFF
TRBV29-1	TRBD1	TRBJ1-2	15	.	TGCAGCGTTGAAGATTTGGGACAGGGACCCTATGGCTACACCTTC	CSVEDLGQGPYGYTF
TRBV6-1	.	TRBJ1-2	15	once	TGTGCCAGCAGATCAGTTGAGGCTCATACCTATGGCTACACCTTC	CASRSVEAHTYGYTF
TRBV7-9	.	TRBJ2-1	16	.	TGTGCCAGCAGCCCGGTTCTAGGGCTAGCCCACAATGAGCAGTTCTTC	CASSPVLGLAHNEQFF
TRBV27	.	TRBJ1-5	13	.	TGTGCCAGCAGCCGAGGGTATGGTCAGCCCCAGCATTTT	CASSRGYGQPQHF